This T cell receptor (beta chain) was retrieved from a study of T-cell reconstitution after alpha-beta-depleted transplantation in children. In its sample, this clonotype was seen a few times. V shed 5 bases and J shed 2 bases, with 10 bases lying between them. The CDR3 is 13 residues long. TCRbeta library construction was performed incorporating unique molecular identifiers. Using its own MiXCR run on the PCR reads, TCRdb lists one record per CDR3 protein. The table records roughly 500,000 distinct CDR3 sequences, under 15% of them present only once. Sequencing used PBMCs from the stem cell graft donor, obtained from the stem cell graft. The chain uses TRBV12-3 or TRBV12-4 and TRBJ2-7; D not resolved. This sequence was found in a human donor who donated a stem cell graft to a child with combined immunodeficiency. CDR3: CASSNGFTYEQYF. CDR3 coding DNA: TGTGCCAGCAGTAACGGATTCACCTACGAGCAGTACTTC.